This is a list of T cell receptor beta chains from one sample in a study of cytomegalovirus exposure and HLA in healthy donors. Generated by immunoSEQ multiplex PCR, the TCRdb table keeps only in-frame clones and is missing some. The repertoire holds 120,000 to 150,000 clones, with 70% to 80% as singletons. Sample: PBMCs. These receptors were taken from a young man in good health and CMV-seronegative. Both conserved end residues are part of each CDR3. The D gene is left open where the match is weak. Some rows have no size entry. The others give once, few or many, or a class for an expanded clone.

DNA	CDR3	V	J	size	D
TGCGCCAGCAGCTTGGAACGGGCGGACTCCACTGAAGCTTTCTTT	CASSLERADSTEAFF	TRBV5-1	TRBJ1-1	NA	NA
TGTGCCAGCAGCTTAACCCGGGACTTCGAGCAGTACTTC	CASSLTRDFEQYF	TRBV7-2	TRBJ2-7	NA	NA
TGTGCCAGCAGCTCGATCCAGGGACAGGTGGGCACTGAAGCTTTCTTT	CASSSIQGQVGTEAFF	TRBV7-6	TRBJ1-1	few	TRBD1
TGTGCCAGCAGTGAACTCCTCCGGACAGGCGGGACCTACGAGCAGTACTTC	CASSELLRTGGTYEQYF	TRBV2	TRBJ2-7	NA	NA
TGTGCCAGCAGGCAGGGGGCGAACCCTTTATCGCCCCAGCATTTT	CASRQGANPLSPQHF	TRBV6-5	TRBJ1-5	NA	TRBD1
TGTGCCAGCATCCCCGCCACCGTACGACTGAGGGGCTACACCTTC	CASIPATVRLRGYTF	TRBV28	TRBJ1-2	NA	NA
TGTGCCAGCAGTGAGGGGACAGGCCGAGGGGAGCAGTACTTC	CASSEGTGRGEQYF	TRBV6-1	TRBJ2-7	NA	TRBD1
TGCGCCAGCAGCGACGGACAGAACACCGGGGAGCTGTTTTTT	CASSDGQNTGELFF	TRBV5-1	TRBJ2-2	NA	NA
TGTGCCAGCAGCCCCCCCGGCGGGGGTGGCAATGAGCAGTTCTTC	CASSPPGGGGNEQFF	TRBV6-5	TRBJ2-1	once	TRBD2
TGTGCCAGCAGTGGAAACAGGGGGCCTATAGAAAAACTGTTTTTT	CASSGNRGPIEKLFF	TRBV6-6	TRBJ1-4	few	TRBD1
TGTGCCAGCTCACCCTTATCCAAGCGCCCCGGGGAGCTGTTTTTT	CASSPLSKRPGELFF	TRBV18	TRBJ2-2	NA	NA
TGTGCCAGCAGTTCAAGTAGGAGCAATGAGCAGTTCTTC	CASSSSRSNEQFF	TRBV28	TRBJ2-1	few	NA
TGTGCCAGCTCACCACCCCCCGGGACAGTTGATGGCTACACCTTC	CASSPPPGTVDGYTF	TRBV18	TRBJ1-2	NA	TRBD1
TGTGCCAGCTCACCACCGAACCCGGGGGTCGGTCCCGGGGAGCTGTTTTTT	CASSPPNPGVGPGELFF	TRBV18	TRBJ2-2	NA	NA
TGTGCCAGCAGTTACACAGGGACTAGCGGTATCGGGGAGTTCTTC	CASSYTGTSGIGEFF	TRBV6-5	TRBJ2-1	NA	TRBD2
TGTGCCAGCAGGGCTAGCGGGGGAGACAATGAGCAGTTCTTC	CASRASGGDNEQFF	TRBV18	TRBJ2-1	NA	TRBD2
TGTGCCAGCAGCTTGGGGATTGGAGGGCTGAGTGAGCAGTTCTTC	CASSLGIGGLSEQFF	TRBV5-5	TRBJ2-1	NA	NA
TGTGCCAGCAGTTTGGCTGGCCTTAGACGACTTCCTCCTTTTTTT	CASSLAGLRRLPPFF	TRBV28	TRBJ1-4	NA	NA
TGTGCCAGCAGTCGGGACAGGGGCGGAAGGGGTGAAGCTTTCTTT	CASSRDRGGRGEAFF	TRBV2	TRBJ1-1	many	TRBD1
TGTGCCAGCAGCCCCGCGGGGGGATGGACTAATGAAAAACTGTTTTTT	CASSPAGGWTNEKLFF	TRBV7-8	TRBJ1-4	few	NA
TGTGCCAGCTCGGCCGGACAGGTCGCAAATCAGCCCCAGCATTTT	CASSAGQVANQPQHF	TRBV27	TRBJ1-5	NA	TRBD1
TGTGCCAGCAGCGTTGGGGGACTCCAAGAGACCCAGTACTTC	CASSVGGLQETQYF	TRBV7-9	TRBJ2-5	NA	NA
TGTGCCTGGAGCCCTCAGGTGAATTCCCCCCTCCACTTT	CAWSPQVNSPLHF	TRBV30	TRBJ1-6	once	NA
TGTGCCAGCAGTGAAGACAGGGGTAGGTCTGGGGCCAACGTCCTGACTTTC	CASSEDRGRSGANVLTF	TRBV6-1	TRBJ2-6	few	TRBD1
TGTGCCAGCAGTTACGCCCAGGGGTACGAGCAGTACTTC	CASSYAQGYEQYF	TRBV6-5	TRBJ2-7	once	NA
TGTGCCAGCAGTAAACCGACAGGGGGGACCTACGAGCAGTACTTC	CASSKPTGGTYEQYF	TRBV6-6	TRBJ2-7	NA	TRBD1
TGTGCCAGCAGCCAAGACCGGGGTTATGGCTACACCTTC	CASSQDRGYGYTF	TRBV14	TRBJ1-2	once	NA
TGTGCCAGCAGCCCCCTCGGGGTCACCTACAATGAGCAGTTCTTC	CASSPLGVTYNEQFF	TRBV2	TRBJ2-1	NA	NA
TGTGCCAGCAGCTTGGGACAGGGGGCTGCCGGGGAGCTGTTTTTT	CASSLGQGAAGELFF	TRBV5-4	TRBJ2-2	NA	TRBD1
TGTGCCAGCAGTTTAAAGGGGGCGACCTACGAGCAGTACTTC	CASSLKGATYEQYF	TRBV27	TRBJ2-7	NA	TRBD1
TGTGCCAGCAGTGACTCAGGCCTCGGGCGGGAGGGCCTGAACAATGAGCAGTTCTTC	CASSDSGLGREGLNNEQFF	TRBV6-4	TRBJ2-1	few	TRBD2